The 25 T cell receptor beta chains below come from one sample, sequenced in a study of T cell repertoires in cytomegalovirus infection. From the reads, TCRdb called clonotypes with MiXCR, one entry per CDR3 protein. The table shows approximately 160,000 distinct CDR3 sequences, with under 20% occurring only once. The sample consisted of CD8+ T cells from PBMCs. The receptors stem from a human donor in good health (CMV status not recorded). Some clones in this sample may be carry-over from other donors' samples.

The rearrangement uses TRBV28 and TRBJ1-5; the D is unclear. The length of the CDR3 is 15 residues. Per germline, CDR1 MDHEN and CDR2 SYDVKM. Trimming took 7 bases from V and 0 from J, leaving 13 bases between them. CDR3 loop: CASNTLALSNQPQHF. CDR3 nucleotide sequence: TGTGCCAGCAACACCTTAGCACTTAGCAATCAGCCCCAGCATTTT.

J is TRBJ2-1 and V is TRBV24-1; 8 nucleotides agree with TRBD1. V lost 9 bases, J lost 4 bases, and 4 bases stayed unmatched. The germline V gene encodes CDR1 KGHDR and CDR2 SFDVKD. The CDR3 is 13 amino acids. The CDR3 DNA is TGTGCCACCGGGGGACAGGATTACAATGAGCAGTTCTTC. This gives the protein CATGGQDYNEQFF.

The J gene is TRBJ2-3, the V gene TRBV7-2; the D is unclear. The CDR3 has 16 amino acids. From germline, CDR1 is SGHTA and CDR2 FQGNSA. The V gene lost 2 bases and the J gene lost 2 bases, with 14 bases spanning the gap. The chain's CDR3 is CASSLTLLPPTDTQYF. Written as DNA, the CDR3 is TGTGCCAGCAGCTTAACCCTCCTACCACCCACAGATACGCAGTATTTT.

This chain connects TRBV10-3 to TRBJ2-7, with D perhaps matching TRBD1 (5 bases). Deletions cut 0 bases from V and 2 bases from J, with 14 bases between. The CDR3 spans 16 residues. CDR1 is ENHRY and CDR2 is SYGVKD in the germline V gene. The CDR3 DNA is TGTGCCATCAGTGAGTCTCGGATCGACAGAACCTACGAGCAGTACTTC. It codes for CAISESRIDRTYEQYF.

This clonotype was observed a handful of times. Written as DNA, the CDR3 is TGTGCCAGCAGCCTTTCGGGACACTCTTTCACCTTC. It translates to CASSLSGHSFTF. V gene TRBV11-2 combines with J gene TRBJ1-2; the D gene is possibly TRBD1 (6 bases). This CDR3 is 12 amino acids long. Trimming took off 5 bases at V and 13 bases at J, with 17 bases between the two ends. CDR1 and CDR2 from the germline V gene are SGHAT and FQNNGV.

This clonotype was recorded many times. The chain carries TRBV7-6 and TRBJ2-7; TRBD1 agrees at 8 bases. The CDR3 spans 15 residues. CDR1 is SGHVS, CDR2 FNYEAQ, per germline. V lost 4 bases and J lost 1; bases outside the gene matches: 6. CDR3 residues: CASSSPGQGSYEQYF. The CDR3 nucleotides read TGTGCCAGCAGCTCCCCTGGACAGGGATCCTACGAGCAGTACTTC.

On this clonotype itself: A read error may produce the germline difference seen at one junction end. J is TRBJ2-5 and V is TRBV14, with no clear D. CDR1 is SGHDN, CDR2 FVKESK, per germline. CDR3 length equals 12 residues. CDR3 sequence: CATSPEFGPSNF. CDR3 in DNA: TGTGCCACCAGCCCTGAGTTCGGACCCTCGAACTTC. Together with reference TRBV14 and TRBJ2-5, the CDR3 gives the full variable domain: EAGVTQFPSHSVIEKGQTVTLRCDPISGHDNLYWYRRVMGKEIKFLLHFVKESKQDESGMPNNRFLAERTGGTYSTLKVQPAELEDSGVYFCATSPEFGPSNFGPGTRLLVL.

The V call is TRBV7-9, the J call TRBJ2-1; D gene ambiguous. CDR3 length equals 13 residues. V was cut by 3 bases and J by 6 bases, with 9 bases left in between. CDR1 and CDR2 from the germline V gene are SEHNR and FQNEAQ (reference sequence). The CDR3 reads CASSFGAVNEQFF. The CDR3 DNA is TGTGCCAGCAGCTTCGGAGCCGTCAATGAGCAGTTCTTC. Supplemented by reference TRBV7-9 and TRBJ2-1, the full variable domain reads DTGVSQNPRHKITKRGQNVTFRCDPISEHNRLYWYRQTLGQGPEFLTYFQNEAQLEKSRLLSDRFSAERPKGSFSTLEIQRTEQGDSAMYLCASSFGAVNEQFFGPGTRLTVL.

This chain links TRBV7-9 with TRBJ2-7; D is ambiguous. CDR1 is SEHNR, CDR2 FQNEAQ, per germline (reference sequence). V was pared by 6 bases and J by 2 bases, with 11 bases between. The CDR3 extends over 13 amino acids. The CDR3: CASRIDSAYEQYF. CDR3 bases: TGTGCCAGCAGGATCGACTCAGCCTACGAGCAGTACTTC.

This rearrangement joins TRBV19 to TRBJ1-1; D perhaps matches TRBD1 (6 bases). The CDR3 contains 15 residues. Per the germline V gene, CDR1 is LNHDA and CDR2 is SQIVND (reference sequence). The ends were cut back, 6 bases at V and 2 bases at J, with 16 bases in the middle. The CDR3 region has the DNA TGTGCCAGTAGCCCAACGACAGGTTTTAACACTGAAGCTTTCTTT. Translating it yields CASSPTTGFNTEAFF. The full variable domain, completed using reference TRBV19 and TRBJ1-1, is DGGITQSPKYLFRKEGQNVTLSCEQNLNHDAMYWYRQDPGQGLRLIYYSQIVNDFQKGDIAEGYSVSREKKESFPLTVTSAQKNPTAFYLCASSPTTGFNTEAFFGQGTRLTVV.

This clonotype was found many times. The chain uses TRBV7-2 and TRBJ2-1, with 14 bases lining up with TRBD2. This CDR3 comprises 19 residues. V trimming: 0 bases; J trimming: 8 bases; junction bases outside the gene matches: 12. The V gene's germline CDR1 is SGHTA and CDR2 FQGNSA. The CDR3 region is CASSLAGLAGVKGWDEQFF. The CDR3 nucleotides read TGTGCCAGCAGCTTAGCGGGACTAGCGGGAGTAAAGGGATGGGATGAGCAGTTCTTC. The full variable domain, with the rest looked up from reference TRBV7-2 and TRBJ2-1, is GAGVSQSPSNKVTEKGKDVELRCDPISGHTALYWYRQSLGQGLEFLIYFQGNSAPDKSGLPSDRFSAERTGGSVSTLTIQRTQQEDSAVYLCASSLAGLAGVKGWDEQFFGPGTRLTVL.

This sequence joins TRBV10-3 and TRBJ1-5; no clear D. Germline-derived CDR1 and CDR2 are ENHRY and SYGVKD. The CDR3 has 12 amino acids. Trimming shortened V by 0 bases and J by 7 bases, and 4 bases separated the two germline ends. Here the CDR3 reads CAISESGQPQHF. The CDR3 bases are TGTGCCATCAGTGAGTCGGGACAGCCCCAGCATTTT.

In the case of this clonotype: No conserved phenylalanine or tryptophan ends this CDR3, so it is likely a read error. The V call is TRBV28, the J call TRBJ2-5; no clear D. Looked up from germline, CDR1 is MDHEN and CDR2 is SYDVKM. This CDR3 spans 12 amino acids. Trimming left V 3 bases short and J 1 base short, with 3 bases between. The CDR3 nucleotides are TGTGCCAGCAGTTTCAGCCAAGAGACCCAGTACTTG. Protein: CASSFSQETQYL.

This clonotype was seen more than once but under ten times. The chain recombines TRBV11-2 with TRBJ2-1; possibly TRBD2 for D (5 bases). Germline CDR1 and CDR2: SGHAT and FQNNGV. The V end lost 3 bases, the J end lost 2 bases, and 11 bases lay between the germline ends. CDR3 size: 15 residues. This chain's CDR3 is CASSLSSDTYNEQFF. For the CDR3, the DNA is TGTGCCAGCAGCTTGAGTAGCGACACCTACAATGAGCAGTTCTTC. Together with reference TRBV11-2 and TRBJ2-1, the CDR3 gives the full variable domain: EAGVAQSPRYKIIEKRQSVAFWCNPISGHATLYWYQQILGQGPKLLIQFQNNGVVDDSQLPKDRFSAERLKGVDSTLKIQPAKLEDSAVYLCASSLSSDTYNEQFFGPGTRLTVL.

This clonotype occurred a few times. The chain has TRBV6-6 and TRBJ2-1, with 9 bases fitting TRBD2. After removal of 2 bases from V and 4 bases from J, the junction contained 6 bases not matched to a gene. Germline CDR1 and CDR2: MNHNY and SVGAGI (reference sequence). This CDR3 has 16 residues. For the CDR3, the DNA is TGTGCCAGCAGTTACCAGGGGCTAGCGGGATACAATGAGCAGTTCTTC. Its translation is CASSYQGLAGYNEQFF.

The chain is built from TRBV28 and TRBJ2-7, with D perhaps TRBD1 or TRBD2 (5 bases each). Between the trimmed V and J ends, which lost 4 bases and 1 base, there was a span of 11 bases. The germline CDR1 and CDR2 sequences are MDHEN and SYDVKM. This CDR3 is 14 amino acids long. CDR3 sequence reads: CASSSSGQSYEQYF. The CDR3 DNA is TGTGCCAGCAGTTCCTCGGGGCAGTCCTACGAGCAGTACTTC.

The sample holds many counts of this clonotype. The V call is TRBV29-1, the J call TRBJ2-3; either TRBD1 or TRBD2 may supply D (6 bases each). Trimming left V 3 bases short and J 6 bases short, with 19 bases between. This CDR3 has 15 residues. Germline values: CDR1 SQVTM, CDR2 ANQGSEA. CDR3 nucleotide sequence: TGCAGCGTTGACGGAGGGGGAGCCCCATTGGATACGCAGTATTTT. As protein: CSVDGGGAPLDTQYF.

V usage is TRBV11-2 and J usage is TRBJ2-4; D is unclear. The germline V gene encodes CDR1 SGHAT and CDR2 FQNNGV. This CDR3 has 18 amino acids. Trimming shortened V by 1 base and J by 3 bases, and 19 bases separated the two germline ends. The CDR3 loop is CASSLGRPGSQRKNIQYF. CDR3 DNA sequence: TGTGCCAGCAGCTTAGGCCGTCCGGGCAGTCAACGCAAAAACATTCAGTACTTC.

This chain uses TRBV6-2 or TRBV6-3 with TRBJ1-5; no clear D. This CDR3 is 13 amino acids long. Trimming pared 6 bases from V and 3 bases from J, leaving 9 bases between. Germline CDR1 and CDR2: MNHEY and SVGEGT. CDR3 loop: CASSWRDNQPQHF. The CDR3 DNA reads TGTGCCAGCAGCTGGAGGGACAATCAGCCCCAGCATTTT.

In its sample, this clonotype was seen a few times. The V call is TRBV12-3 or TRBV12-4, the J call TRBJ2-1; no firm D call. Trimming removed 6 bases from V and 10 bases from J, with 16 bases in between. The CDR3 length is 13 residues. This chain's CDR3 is CASSSPSENEQFF. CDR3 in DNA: TGTGCCAGCAGCTCCCCCAGTGAGAACGAGCAGTTCTTC.

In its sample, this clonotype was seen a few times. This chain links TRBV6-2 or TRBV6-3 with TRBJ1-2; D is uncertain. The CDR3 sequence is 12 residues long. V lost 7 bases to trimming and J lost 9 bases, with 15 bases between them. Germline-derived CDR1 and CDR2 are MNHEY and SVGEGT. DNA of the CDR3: TGTGCCAGCACCCATTCGTCCTTAAGCTACACCTTC. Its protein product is CASTHSSLSYTF.

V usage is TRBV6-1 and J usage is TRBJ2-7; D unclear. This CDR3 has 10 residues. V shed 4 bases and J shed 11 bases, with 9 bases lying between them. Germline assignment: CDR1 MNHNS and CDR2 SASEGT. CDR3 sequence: CASSVRPEYF. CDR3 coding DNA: TGTGCCAGCAGTGTACGGCCCGAGTACTTC.

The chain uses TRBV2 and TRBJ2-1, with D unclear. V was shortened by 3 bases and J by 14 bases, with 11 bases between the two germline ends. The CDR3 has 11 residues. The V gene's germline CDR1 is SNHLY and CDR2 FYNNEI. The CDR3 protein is CASSDRPREFF. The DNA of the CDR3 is TGTGCCAGCAGTGATCGACCGCGAGAGTTCTTC.

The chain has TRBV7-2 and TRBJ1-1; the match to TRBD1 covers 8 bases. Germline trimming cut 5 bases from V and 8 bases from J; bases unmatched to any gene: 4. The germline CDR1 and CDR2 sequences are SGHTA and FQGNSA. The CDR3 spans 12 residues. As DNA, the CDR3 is TGTGCCAGCAGCCAGGACAGGGTCGAAGCTTTCTTT. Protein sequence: CASSQDRVEAFF.

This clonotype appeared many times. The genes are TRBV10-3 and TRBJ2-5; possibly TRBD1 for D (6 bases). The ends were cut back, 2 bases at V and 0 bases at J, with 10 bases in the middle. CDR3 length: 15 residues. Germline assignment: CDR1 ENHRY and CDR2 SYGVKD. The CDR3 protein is CAISETGTYQETQYF. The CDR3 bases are TGTGCCATCAGTGAGACAGGGACCTACCAAGAGACCCAGTACTTC.